The clone carrying this T cell receptor (beta chain) was recorded once. Some clones are missing from TCRdb's copy, which holds only in-frame ones; the method was immunoSEQ multiplex PCR. The table records 65,000 to 80,000 clones, about nine tenths of them present only once. The CDR3 runs to 15 residues. Germline assignment: CDR1 SGHRS and CDR2 YFSETQ. V was shortened by 3 bases and J by 9 bases, with 16 bases between the two germline ends. These data are taken from a study of OX40 agonist ivuxolimab in advanced cancers. This sample comprised CD4+ or CD8+ T cells sorted from blood, obtained in a trial of the OX40 agonist ivuxolimab. The V gene is TRBV5-1, the J gene TRBJ1-6; weak D call: TRBD1 (5 bases). The origin of this receptor is an adult with an advanced solid tumor such as melanoma, head and neck, liver or kidney cancer. CDR3: CASSSRQSFGSPLHF. In nucleotides, the CDR3 is TGCGCCAGCAGCTCGCGACAGTCCTTCGGTTCACCCCTCCACTTT.